A selection of T cell receptor beta chains follows, all from one sample in a study of neoadjuvant anti-PD-1 for oral cavity cancer. Repertoires were generated with immunoSEQ multiplex PCR, while TCRdb's copy carries only in-frame clones and drops some. The table records 70,000 to 95,000 clones, approximately 84% of them present only once. This specimen consisted of PBMCs, obtained before nivolumab (anti-PD-1) treatment. The source of these receptors is a person between 40 and 80 years old with oral cavity squamous cell carcinoma. The CDR3 runs from the conserved cysteine through the conserved F or W. The D gene is left open where the match is weak. Clone size, where shown, is once, few, many, or a class for clones that have expanded.

>-|TRBJ2-2|-|TRBV9
TGTGCCAGCAGCGCGGGACAAAACACCGGGGAGCTGTTTTTT
CASSAGQNTGELFF
>-|TRBJ2-7|-|TRBV2
TGTGCCAGCAGTGAAAAACTAACCGACGAGCAGTACTTC
CASSEKLTDEQYF
>-|TRBJ2-5|TRBD2|TRBV2
TGTGCCAGCGTTTCTGCGGGAGGGAGCCAAGAGACCCAGTACTTC
CASVSAGGSQETQYF
>-|TRBJ2-3|-|TRBV11-2
TGTGCCAGCAGCTTCGGGACCGGGGGCCCAGATACGCAGTATTTT
CASSFGTGGPDTQYF
>-|TRBJ2-2|TRBD1|TRBV5-1
TGCGCCAGCAGCCTGGGACAGGGGAGCACCGGGGAGCTGTTTTTT
CASSLGQGSTGELFF
>-|TRBJ1-2|-|TRBV7-9
TGTGCCAGCAGCTCTAGCATTGGCTACACCTTC
CASSSSIGYTF
>-|TRBJ2-7|-|TRBV14
TGTGCCAGCAGCCAAACTCGGAACAGCCGGTACGAGCAGTACTTC
CASSQTRNSRYEQYF
>-|TRBJ2-7|TRBD2|TRBV6-5
TGTGCCAGCAGACTAGCGGCTTACGAGCAGTACTTC
CASRLAAYEQYF
>-|TRBJ1-3|TRBD1|TRBV6-1
TGTGCCAGCAGAGAATTCGGGACAGGGTCTGGAAACACCATATATTTT
CASREFGTGSGNTIYF
>few|TRBJ2-7|-|TRBV7-9
TGTGCCACCCGTCGGGAGAGCTCCTACGAGCAGTACTTC
CATRRESSYEQYF
>-|TRBJ1-3|-|TRBV6-1
TGTGCCAGCAGTGAAGCGCGGAACCTGAGGGGAAACACCATATATTTT
CASSEARNLRGNTIYF
>-|TRBJ1-1|-|TRBV6-6
TGTGCCAGCAGTTACTCACGCAGGGCGAACACTGAAGCTTTCTTT
CASSYSRRANTEAFF
>once|TRBJ1-5|-|TRBV6-5
TGTGCCAGCAGCTACTCGCCGGTGTGGAGCAATCAGCCCCAGCATTTT
CASSYSPVWSNQPQHF
>once|TRBJ2-1|TRBD2|TRBV18
TGTGCCAGCTCTCTAGCGGGGGGGCTCTCCTACAATGAGCAGTTCTTC
CASSLAGGLSYNEQFF
>once|TRBJ2-7|TRBD2|TRBV10-2
TGCGCCAGCAGTGGGACTAGCGGGAGTTACGAGCAGTACTTC
CASSGTSGSYEQYF
>-|TRBJ1-2|TRBD1|TRBV7-9
TGTGCCAGCAGCCCCGGGACAGGAAACGTCTATGGCTACACCTTC
CASSPGTGNVYGYTF
>-|TRBJ2-7|TRBD2|TRBV9
TGTGCCAGCAGTCAAACGGGACTAGCAACCTACGAGCAGTACTTC
CASSQTGLATYEQYF
>-|TRBJ2-2|TRBD2|TRBV19
TGTGCCAGTAGTATGACTGCGATCGGGACTAGCGGAAAGAACACCGGGGAGCTGTTTTTT
CASSMTAIGTSGKNTGELFF
>-|TRBJ2-3|-|TRBV6-6
TGTGCCAGCAGCACCCAGGGGACTAGCACAGATACGCAGTATTTT
CASSTQGTSTDTQYF
>-|TRBJ2-1|-|TRBV5-1
TGCGCCAGCAGCGGAGGCATGGCCAATGAGCAGTTCTTC
CASSGGMANEQFF
>-|TRBJ2-7|-|TRBV5-1
TGCGCCAGCAGCCGAGGTAATTTTATTGGATTGGGCCTAAGGGACGAGCAGTACTTC
CASSRGNFIGLGLRDEQYF
>-|TRBJ2-7|TRBD1|TRBV5-1
TGCGCCAGCAGCTTGGCCAGGGGGCCCTACGAGCAGTACTTC
CASSLARGPYEQYF
>-|TRBJ1-2|-|TRBV19
TGTGCCAGTAGTACCGGCGGGGGGGTACTTGGCTACACCTTC
CASSTGGGVLGYTF
>-|TRBJ2-3|TRBD2|TRBV5-1
TGCGCCAGCAGCTTGGGAGTAGCGGGAGGCCCAGATACGCAGTATTTT
CASSLGVAGGPDTQYF
>-|TRBJ2-2|-|TRBV25-1
TGTGCCAGCAGTGAACTAGCCGGGGAGCTGTTTTTT
CASSELAGELFF
>-|TRBJ1-3|TRBD1|TRBV30
TGTGCCTGGAGGTTAACAGGGGTTACAGGAAACACCATATATTTT
CAWRLTGVTGNTIYF
>-|TRBJ2-7|-|TRBV19
TGTGCCAGTACCCCGGACGGAACCTCCTACGAGCAGTACTTC
CASTPDGTSYEQYF
>-|TRBJ2-4|-|TRBV10-3
TGTGCCATCAGTGGAAATGAAGACATTCAGTACTTC
CAISGNEDIQYF
>-|TRBJ1-5|-|TRBV2
TGTGCCAGCAGTGAAAGGGGACCCATAACTCAGCCCCAGCATTTT
CASSERGPITQPQHF
>-|TRBJ2-5|-|TRBV6-6
TGTGCCAGCAGTTACTATCAGGGGTCCCAAGAGACCCAGTACTTC
CASSYYQGSQETQYF
>-|TRBJ1-1|-|TRBV25-1
TGTGCCAGCAGTGGCCTCCCGAAGGCCACTGAAGCTTTCTTT
CASSGLPKATEAFF
>-|TRBJ1-1|-|TRBV12-5
TGTGCTAGTGGTTTGGCCGGGACAATGGAAGCTTTCTTT
CASGLAGTMEAFF
>-|TRBJ2-7|-|TRBV29-1
TGCAGCGTTGAGCAGGGGCCCTACGAGCAGTACTTC
CSVEQGPYEQYF
>-|TRBJ2-3|-|TRBV25-1
TGTGCCAGCAGTGAGCGAGGGGCAGATACGCAGTATTTT
CASSERGADTQYF
>-|TRBJ2-7|TRBD1|TRBV10-1
TGCGCCAGCAGTGAGACCCTAACAGGGGCGACTACCTACGAGCAGTACTTC
CASSETLTGATTYEQYF
>-|TRBJ2-7|-|TRBV19
TGTGCCAGTAGTCCGGACTCTTTGCCCTCCTACGAGCAGTACTTC
CASSPDSLPSYEQYF
>once|TRBJ1-1|-|TRBV7-2
TGTGCCAGCAGCCAAGGAATGGCTGGGACTGAAGCTTTCTTT
CASSQGMAGTEAFF
>few|TRBJ2-1|TRBD2|TRBV7-8
TGTGCCAGCACTCCCGGACTAGCGGGAGCCCCCGGCTCCTACAATGAGCAGTTCTTC
CASTPGLAGAPGSYNEQFF
>-|TRBJ2-7|-|TRBV13
TGTGCCAGCAGCTCGTCACGAGACAACTACGAGCAGTACTTC
CASSSSRDNYEQYF
>-|TRBJ1-2|-|TRBV6-6
TGTGCCAGCAGTCTGGGAGGGAACTATGGCTACACCTTC
CASSLGGNYGYTF
>-|TRBJ2-7|TRBD2|TRBV29-1
TGCAGCGTTGAACCTACTAGCGGGAGACCCTACGAGCAGTACTTC
CSVEPTSGRPYEQYF
>-|TRBJ2-1|TRBD1|TRBV25-1
TGTGCCAGCAGTCCTCGGACAGGGCTGGGCTCCTACAATGAGCAGTTCTTC
CASSPRTGLGSYNEQFF
>-|TRBJ1-1|-|TRBV7-3
TGTGCCAGCAGCCAACAGTGGAACACTGAAGCTTTCTTT
CASSQQWNTEAFF